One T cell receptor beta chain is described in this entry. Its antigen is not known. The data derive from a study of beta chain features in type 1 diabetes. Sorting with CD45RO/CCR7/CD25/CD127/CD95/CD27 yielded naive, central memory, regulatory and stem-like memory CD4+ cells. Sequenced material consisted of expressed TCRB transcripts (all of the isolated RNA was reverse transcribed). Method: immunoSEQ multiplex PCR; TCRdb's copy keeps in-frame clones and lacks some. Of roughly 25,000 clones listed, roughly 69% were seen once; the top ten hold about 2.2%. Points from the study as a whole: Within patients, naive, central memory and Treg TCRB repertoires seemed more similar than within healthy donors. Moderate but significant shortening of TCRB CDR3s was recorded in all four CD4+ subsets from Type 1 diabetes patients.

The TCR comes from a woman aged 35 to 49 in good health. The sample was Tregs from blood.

The CDR3 here is CSVATPGQGPEAFF. In nucleotides, the CDR3 is TGCAGCGTCGCTACCCCGGGACAGGGCCCTGAAGCTTTCTTT. The gene calls are TRBV29-1 and TRBJ1-1; 9 nucleotides align to TRBD1. Per the germline V gene, CDR1 is SQVTM and CDR2 is ANQGSEA. The CDR3 has 14 amino acids. J gave up 6 bases and V 6 bases, and 11 bases lay outside the gene matches.